This entry is about one T cell receptor beta chain. The PCR had 60 Vbeta and 13 Jbeta primers. Produced via immunoSEQ multiplex PCR; TCRdb's table is partial and in-frame only. Found here are about 50,000 clones, about 81% of them singletons; the top ten hold roughly 2.3%. The data were obtained in a study of cytomegalovirus exposure and HLA in healthy donors. J was trimmed by 7 bases and V by 2 bases; bases with no gene match: 12. From germline, CDR1 is SGHAT and CDR2 FQDESV (reference sequence). The CDR3 has 17 amino acids. Sequencing was done on a sample of PBMCs. The TCR comes from a boy aged 5 to 17 in good health and CMV-seropositive. V usage is TRBV11-1 and J usage is TRBJ2-4; 9 positions agree with TRBD2. DNA of the CDR3: TGTGCCAGCAGCTTAAGTAGCGGGGGTCACCGGATGAACATTCAGTACTTC. This translates into CASSLSSGGHRMNIQYF.